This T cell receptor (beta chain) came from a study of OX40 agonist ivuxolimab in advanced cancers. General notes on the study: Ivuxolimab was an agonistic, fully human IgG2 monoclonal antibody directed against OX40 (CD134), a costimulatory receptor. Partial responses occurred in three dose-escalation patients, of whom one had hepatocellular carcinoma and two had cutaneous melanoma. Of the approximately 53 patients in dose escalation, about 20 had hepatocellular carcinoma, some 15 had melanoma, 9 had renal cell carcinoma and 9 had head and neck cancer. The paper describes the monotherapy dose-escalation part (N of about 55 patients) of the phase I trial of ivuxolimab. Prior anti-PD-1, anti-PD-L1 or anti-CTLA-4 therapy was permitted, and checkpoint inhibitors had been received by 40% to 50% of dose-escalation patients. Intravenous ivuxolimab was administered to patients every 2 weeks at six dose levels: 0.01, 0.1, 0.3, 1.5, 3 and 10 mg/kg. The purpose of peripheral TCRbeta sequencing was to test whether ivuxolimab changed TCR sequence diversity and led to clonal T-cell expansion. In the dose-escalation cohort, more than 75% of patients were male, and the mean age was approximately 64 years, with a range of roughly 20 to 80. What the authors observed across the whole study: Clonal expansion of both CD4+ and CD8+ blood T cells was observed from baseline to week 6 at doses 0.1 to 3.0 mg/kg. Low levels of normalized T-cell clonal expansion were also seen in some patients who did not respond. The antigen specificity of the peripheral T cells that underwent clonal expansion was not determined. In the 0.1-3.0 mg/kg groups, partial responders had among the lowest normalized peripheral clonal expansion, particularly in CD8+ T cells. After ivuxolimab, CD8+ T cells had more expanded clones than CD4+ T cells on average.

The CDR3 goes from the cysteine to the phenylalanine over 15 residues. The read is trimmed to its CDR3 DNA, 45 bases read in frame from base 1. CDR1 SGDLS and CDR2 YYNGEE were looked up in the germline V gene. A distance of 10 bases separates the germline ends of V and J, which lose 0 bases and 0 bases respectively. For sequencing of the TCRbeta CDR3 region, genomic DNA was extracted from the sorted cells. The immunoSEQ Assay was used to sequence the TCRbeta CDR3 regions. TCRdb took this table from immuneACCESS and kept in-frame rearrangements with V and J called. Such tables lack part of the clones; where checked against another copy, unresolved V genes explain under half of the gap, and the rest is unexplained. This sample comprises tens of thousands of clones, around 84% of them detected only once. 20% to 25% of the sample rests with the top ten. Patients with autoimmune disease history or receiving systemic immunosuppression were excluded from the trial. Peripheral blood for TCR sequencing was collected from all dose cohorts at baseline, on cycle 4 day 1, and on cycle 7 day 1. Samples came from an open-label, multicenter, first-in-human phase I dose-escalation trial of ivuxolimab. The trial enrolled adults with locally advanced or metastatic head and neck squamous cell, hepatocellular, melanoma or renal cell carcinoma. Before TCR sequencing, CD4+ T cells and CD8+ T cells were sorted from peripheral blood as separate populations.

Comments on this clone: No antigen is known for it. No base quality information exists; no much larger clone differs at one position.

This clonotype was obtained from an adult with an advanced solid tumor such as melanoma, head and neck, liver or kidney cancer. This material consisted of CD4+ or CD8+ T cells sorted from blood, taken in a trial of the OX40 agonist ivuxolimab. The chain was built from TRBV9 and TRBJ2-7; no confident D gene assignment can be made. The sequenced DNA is TGTGCCAGCAGCGTAGGTCGGGCCTACTCCTACGAGCAGTACTTC. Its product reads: CASSVGRAYSYEQYF.